These 29 T cell receptor beta chains share one sample of origin, sequenced in a study of CD8 T cells in ankylosing spondylitis. Each CDR3 protein gets one entry after TCRdb re-called the 5' RACE reads with MiXCR. Altogether 230,000 or so distinct CDR3 sequences are present, about 20% being singletons, with the ten largest covering roughly a third. The sample taken for sequencing was blood, either unsorted or a sorted T cell fraction (not recorded which). Receptors originate from a male donor with ankylosing spondylitis or in good health (not recorded which).

J is TRBJ2-5 and V is TRBV15; the match to TRBD1 covers 9 bases. CDR1 LNHNV and CDR2 YYDKDF come from the germline V gene (reference sequence). V lost 4 bases to trimming and J lost 5 bases; unmatched junction nucleotides: 5. The CDR3 runs 14 residues. CDR3 amino acids: CATSMDRGGETQYF. CDR3 nucleotides: TGTGCCACCAGCATGGACAGGGGAGGTGAGACCCAGTACTTC.

The table lists this clonotype with a few counts. This chain uses TRBV5-1 with TRBJ2-3; D is perhaps TRBD2 (5 bases). The CDR3 runs 14 residues. V lost 5 bases to trimming and J lost 4 bases, with 14 bases between them. Germline values: CDR1 SGHRS, CDR2 YFSETQ. The CDR3 sequence is CASRRDVNPDTQYF. CDR3 bases: TGCGCCAGCAGGAGGGATGTAAACCCAGATACGCAGTATTTT. The full variable domain, completed using reference TRBV5-1 and TRBJ2-3, is KAGVTQTPRYLIKTRGQQVTLSCSPISGHRSVSWYQQTPGQGLQFLFEYFSETQRNKGNFPGRFSGRQFSNSRSEMNVSTLELGDSALYLCASRRDVNPDTQYFGPGTRLTVL.

This clonotype was observed many times. The rearrangement links TRBV7-8 to TRBJ1-5; D might be TRBD1 (6 bases). Trimming pared 5 bases from V and 4 bases from J, leaving 9 bases between. This CDR3 contains 13 residues. The germline V gene has CDR1 SGHVS and CDR2 FQNEAQ. The CDR3 loop is CASSGQGNQPQHF. CDR3 bases: TGTGCCAGCAGCGGGCAGGGGAATCAGCCCCAGCATTTT.

This clonotype was counted only a few times. The V call is TRBV10-3, the J call TRBJ2-7, with D uncertain. Per germline, CDR1 ENHRY and CDR2 SYGVKD. V was trimmed by 6 bases and J by 2 bases, leaving 11 bases between them. The CDR3 extends over 13 amino acids. The CDR3: CAIREPTTYEQYF. The CDR3, as DNA: TGTGCCATCAGAGAACCAACGACCTACGAGCAGTACTTC.

This clonotype was counted a few times. The chain carries TRBV20-1 and TRBJ2-7; 7 bases are a match to TRBD1. V shed 5 bases, J shed 0 bases, and the junction held 1 base outside the gene matches. The CDR3 contains 12 residues. Germline lookup yields CDR1 DFQATT and CDR2 SNEGSKA (reference sequence). DNA for the CDR3: TGCAGTGCTCACAGGGGCTCCTACGAGCAGTACTTC. Translation: CSAHRGSYEQYF.

This clonotype was seen only a few times. The chain employs TRBV30 and TRBJ2-3; D gene ambiguous. V was cut by 0 bases and J by 1 base, with 8 bases left in between. CDR3 length: 14 amino acids. Germline assignment: CDR1 GTSNPN and CDR2 SVGIG (reference sequence). Here the CDR3 DNA reads TGTGCCTGGAGTGTAGTCCTAGGCACAGATACGCAGTATTTT. Its protein is CAWSVVLGTDTQYF.

This clonotype has a handful of counts. V and J are TRBV27 and TRBJ2-1, with a possible D match to TRBD1 (5 bases). This CDR3 comprises 13 residues. Germline assignment: CDR1 MNHEY and CDR2 SMNVEV (reference sequence). Trimming took 5 bases from V and 6 from J, leaving 11 bases between them. The CDR3 nucleotides are TGTGCCAGCAGTCTGCGACAGTTCAATGAGCAGTTCTTC. Encoded protein: CASSLRQFNEQFF.

This clonotype was seen ten or more times. This chain joins TRBV7-8 and TRBJ2-3; D tentatively fits TRBD1 or TRBD2 (5 bases each). Trimming shortened V by 6 bases and J by 2 bases, and 6 bases separated the two germline ends. The CDR3 is 12 residues long. Germline V gene lookup returns CDR1 SGHVS and CDR2 FQNEAQ. In DNA, the CDR3 is TGTGCCAGCAGGGGGGACACAGATACGCAGTATTTT. This sequence encodes CASRGDTDTQYF.

The CDR3 sequence: CASSIHRATGELFF. The CDR3 coding sequence is TGTGCCAGCAGCATCCACAGGGCCACCGGGGAGCTGTTTTTT. The chain recombines TRBV5-5 with TRBJ2-2; a weak D match, TRBD1 (6 bases). CDR1 is SGHKS and CDR2 is YYEKEE in the germline V gene (reference sequence). The CDR3 is made up of 14 amino acids. Between the trimmed V and J ends, which lost 4 bases and 4 bases, there was a span of 11 bases.

The genes are TRBV4-1 and TRBJ1-3; unclear D gene. Trimming shortened V by 3 bases and J by 1 base, and 4 bases separated the two germline ends. CDR3 length: 13 residues. CDR1 and CDR2 (germline): MGHRA, YSYEKL. Here the CDR3 reads CASSQVSGNTIYF. In nucleotides, the CDR3 is TGCGCCAGCAGCCAGGTTTCTGGAAACACCATATATTTT.

In this sample, this clonotype turned up a few times. The rearrangement uses TRBV4-3 and TRBJ2-7; no clear D. The CDR3 length is 14 residues. The V and J ends lost 0 bases and 7 bases respectively, with 13 bases between them. The germline gives CDR1 LGHNA, CDR2 YSLEER. The CDR3 bases are TGCGCCAGCAGCCAAGATCGTCGTGGCTATGAGCAGTACTTC. The encoded protein is CASSQDRRGYEQYF.

This clonotype was picked up many times. The V and J genes are TRBV6-4 and TRBJ2-2; D possibly corresponds to TRBD1 (5 bases). CDR3 length equals 15 residues. Germline CDR1 is MRHNA and CDR2 is SNTAGT. Trimming cost V 6 bases and J 3 bases, with 14 bases left between them. CDR3 sequence: CASRVDLGDTGELFF. The CDR3 DNA sequence: TGTGCCAGCAGAGTCGACTTAGGGGACACCGGGGAGCTGTTTTTT.

This clonotype showed up just a few times. The chain carries TRBV20-1 and TRBJ2-1; 7 positions match TRBD2. CDR3 length: 13 residues. The V segment lost 5 bases and the J segment 2 bases; nucleotides outside the gene matches: 3. The V gene's germline CDR1 is DFQATT and CDR2 SNEGSKA (reference sequence). The CDR3 sequence is CSAPGLTYNEQFF. The CDR3 DNA is TGCAGTGCTCCGGGACTAACCTACAATGAGCAGTTCTTC.

This clonotype was detected only a few times. J is TRBJ2-7 and V is TRBV7-3; 8 bases align to TRBD1. The V gene end was trimmed by 1 base and the J gene end by 2 bases; junction bases not matched to a gene: 10. The CDR3 is 17 amino acids. Germline CDR1 is SGHTA and CDR2 is FQGTGA. The CDR3 loop is CASSLRPNGTGTYEQYF. CDR3 nucleotide sequence: TGTGCCAGCAGCTTAAGGCCCAACGGGACAGGAACCTACGAGCAGTACTTC.

Only a few counts were recorded for this clonotype. The V and J genes are TRBV10-3 and TRBJ2-2; D is undetermined. The CDR3 extends over 17 amino acids. Trimming left V 2 bases short and J 1 base short, with 14 bases between. Germline values: CDR1 ENHRY, CDR2 SYGVKD. CDR3 bases: TGTGCCATCAGTGAGGGCAAGGAGCCTTTGAACACCGGGGAGCTGTTTTTT. Its protein is CAISEGKEPLNTGELFF.

V is TRBV10-3 and J is TRBJ2-5; D unclear. The CDR3 is 11 residues long. Germline V lookup: CDR1 ENHRY, CDR2 SYGVKD. Trimming removed 6 bases from V and 5 bases from J, with 7 bases in between. The DNA for the CDR3 is TGTGCCATCAGCGTCGGGGAGACCCAGTACTTC. Its protein is CAISVGETQYF.

The table lists this clonotype with a few counts. The rearrangement joins TRBV10-3 to TRBJ2-5, with D possibly called TRBD1 or TRBD2 (5 bases each). Per germline, CDR1 ENHRY and CDR2 SYGVKD. Trimming left V 6 bases short and J 1 base short, with 9 bases between. The CDR3 loop spans 13 amino acids. CDR3 residues: CAISGTIQETQYF. The CDR3 DNA sequence: TGTGCCATCAGCGGGACGATCCAAGAGACCCAGTACTTC.

This clonotype came up many times. The chain is built from TRBV12-3 or TRBV12-4 and TRBJ2-2, with 10 bases fitting TRBD2. Trimming removed 5 bases from V and 6 bases from J; junction bases left unmatched: 6. CDR3 size: 15 residues. The DNA for the CDR3 is TGTGCCAGCAGTCATCTAGCGGGAGAACCCGGGGAGCTGTTTTTT. Protein product: CASSHLAGEPGELFF.

This clonotype was detected ten times or more. The chain combines TRBV12-3 or TRBV12-4 with TRBJ2-7; 8 bases are shared with TRBD2. Trimming removed 0 bases from V and 6 bases from J; junction bases left unmatched: 1. The CDR3 length is 13 residues. The CDR3 sequence is CASSLASGIEQYF. The CDR3 DNA reads TGTGCCAGCAGTTTAGCTAGCGGGATCGAGCAGTACTTC.

This clonotype was detected a few times. This chain links TRBV6-1 with TRBJ2-7; the D gene could be TRBD1 or TRBD2 (5 bases each). Germline CDR1 and CDR2: MNHNS and SASEGT. Trimming cost V 8 bases and J 4 bases, with 18 bases left between them. The CDR3 sequence is 14 residues long. For the CDR3, the DNA is TGTGCCAGCGCCTTCGGGGCGGCAGGGTACGAGCAGTACTTC. Translation gives CASAFGAAGYEQYF.

This clonotype was found a few times. The CDR3 spells CASRPMTSLTYEQYF. The CDR3, as DNA: TGTGCCAGCAGACCCATGACTAGCCTGACCTACGAGCAGTACTTC. The gene calls are TRBV6-1 and TRBJ2-7, with 7 bases matching TRBD2. Per germline, CDR1 MNHNS and CDR2 SASEGT. The V and J ends lost 6 bases and 2 bases, in that order; junction bases with no gene match: 10. This CDR3 is built from 15 residues.

A few counts support this clonotype. J is TRBJ2-1 and V is TRBV7-2; maybe TRBD2 (7 bases). Trimming took 1 base from V and 10 from J, leaving 11 bases between them. Germline V gives CDR1 SGHTA, CDR2 FQGNSA. The CDR3 sequence is 13 residues long. CDR3 region: CASSLGGGGEQFF. CDR3 DNA sequence: TGTGCCAGCAGCTTAGGGGGAGGGGGGGAGCAGTTCTTC.

This clonotype showed up many times. V usage is TRBV27 and J usage is TRBJ2-3, with 8 bases that match TRBD2. The V and J ends lost 4 bases and 0 bases, in that order; junction bases with no gene match: 6. Germline CDR1 and CDR2: MNHEY and SMNVEV (reference sequence). This CDR3 spans 16 amino acids. The CDR3 sequence is CASSSELAASTDTQYF. For the CDR3, the DNA is TGTGCCAGCAGTTCCGAACTAGCGGCTAGCACAGATACGCAGTATTTT.

This chain connects TRBV5-1 to TRBJ2-7; the match to TRBD1 covers 7 bases. The CDR3 spans 15 residues. Germline CDR1 is SGHRS and CDR2 is YFSETQ. The J segment lost 2 bases and the V segment lost 0 bases, leaving 5 bases of the junction unmatched. The DNA of the CDR3 is TGCGCCAGCAGCTTGGGATGGCAGGGGGCCTACGAGCAGTACTTC. Its translation is CASSLGWQGAYEQYF.

This clonotype appeared a few times. The rearrangement uses TRBV29-1 and TRBJ2-1; D unresolved. The length of the CDR3 is 15 residues. Germline CDR1 and CDR2: SQVTM and ANQGSEA. Trimming stripped 6 bases from V and 6 bases from J, with 21 bases between. The CDR3 nucleotides are TGCAGCGTCTACACACGAGAGACCGTCGGCAATGAGCAGTTCTTC. This sequence encodes CSVYTRETVGNEQFF.

In its sample, this clonotype was seen a few times. The rearrangement links TRBV5-5 to TRBJ2-7; 7 bases are shared with TRBD1. The V and J ends lost 2 bases and 3 bases, in that order; junction bases with no gene match: 8. CDR1 SGHKS and CDR2 YYEKEE come from the germline V gene (reference sequence). The CDR3 totals 15 residues. CDR3 in amino acids: CASSFLQGEIYEQYF. In DNA, the CDR3 is TGTGCCAGCAGCTTTCTTCAGGGGGAGATCTACGAGCAGTACTTC.

In this sample, this clonotype turned up many times. The rearrangement uses TRBV4-1 and TRBJ1-3, with a weak D call TRBD1 (6 bases). The CDR3 extends over 16 amino acids. V was shortened by 1 base and J by 2 bases, with 12 bases between the two germline ends. The germline gives CDR1 MGHRA, CDR2 YSYEKL. The CDR3 bases are TGCGCCAGCAGCCAAGTCAGGGGTGAACCTGGAAACACCATATATTTT. It codes for CASSQVRGEPGNTIYF.

This clonotype was found many times. The V gene is TRBV11-2, the J gene TRBJ2-7, with D unclear. This CDR3 comprises 13 residues. CDR1 is SGHAT, CDR2 FQNNGV, per germline. Trimming left V 2 bases short and J 2 bases short, with 7 bases between. The CDR3 is CASSLLKPYEQYF. The CDR3 DNA reads as TGTGCCAGCAGCTTACTAAAACCCTACGAGCAGTACTTC.

J is TRBJ2-1 and V is TRBV4-3; 7 nucleotides match TRBD1. Germline V gene lookup returns CDR1 LGHNA and CDR2 YSLEER. This CDR3 comprises 15 residues. V gave up 1 base and J gave up 7 bases; unmatched junction bases: 7. CDR3 region: CASSQVRQGWNEQFF. The CDR3 DNA is TGCGCCAGCAGCCAAGTGAGACAGGGATGGAATGAGCAGTTCTTC.